This TCR beta chain was retrieved from a study of blood T cell repertoires in COVID-19. Overall study: Specimens from acute and convalescent COVID-19 originated in the United States, Italy and Spain. From T cells, B-cell-depleted T cells, or PBMCs came the material, which was cDNA or gDNA.

This CDR3 is built from 13 residues. Germline V gene sequence: CDR1 LNHDA, CDR2 SQIVND (reference sequence). The V and J ends lost 6 bases and 5 bases, in that order; junction bases with no gene match: 5. The authors' processing: Nucleated cell counts were estimated from reference gene primer amplification. The assay was immunoSEQ multiplex PCR, and TCRdb's table has in-frame clones only and misses some. The D gene and trimming were derived from the DNA, and the V and J assignments and clone size from that table. The profile covers 300,000 or so clones, with 90% appearing a single time and 3.7% taken by the ten largest.

The chain has TRBV19 and TRBJ2-5; 8 nucleotides agree with TRBD1. The sequence came from a woman in her 40s with acute or convalescent COVID-19. Specimen: peripheral blood. The DNA of the CDR3 is TGTGCCAGTAGGGCAGGGGGCTTGGAGACCCAGTACTTC. It translates to CASRAGGLETQYF.